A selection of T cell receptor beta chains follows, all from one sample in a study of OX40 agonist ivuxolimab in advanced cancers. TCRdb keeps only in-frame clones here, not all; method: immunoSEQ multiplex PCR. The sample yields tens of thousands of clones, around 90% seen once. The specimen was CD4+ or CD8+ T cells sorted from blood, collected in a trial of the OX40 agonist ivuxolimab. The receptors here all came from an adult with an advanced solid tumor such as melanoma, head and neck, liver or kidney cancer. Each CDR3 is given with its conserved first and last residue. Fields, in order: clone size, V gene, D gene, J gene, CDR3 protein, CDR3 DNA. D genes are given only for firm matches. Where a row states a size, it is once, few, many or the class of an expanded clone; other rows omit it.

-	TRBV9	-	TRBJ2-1	CASSPQGPRGYEQFF	TGTGCCAGCAGCCCTCAGGGGCCTAGGGGTTATGAGCAGTTCTTC
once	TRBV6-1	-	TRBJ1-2	CASRNIGGYTF	TGTGCCAGCAGGAACATTGGGGGCTACACCTTC
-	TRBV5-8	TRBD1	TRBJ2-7	CASSYLDRDEQYF	TGTGCCAGCAGCTACCTGGACAGGGACGAGCAGTACTTC
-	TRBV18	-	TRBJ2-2	CASSLLLSWAGMNTGELFF	TGTGCCAGCTCACTCCTTTTGTCATGGGCAGGCATGAACACCGGGGAGCTGTTTTTT
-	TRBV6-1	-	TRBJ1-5	CASGWGSNQPQHF	TGTGCCAGCGGGTGGGGGAGCAATCAGCCCCAGCATTTT
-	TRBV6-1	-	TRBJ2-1	CASSEWWGAYNEQFF	TGTGCCAGCAGTGAGTGGTGGGGGGCTTACAATGAGCAGTTCTTC
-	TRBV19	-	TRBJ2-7	CASSHSSGGLYEQYF	TGTGCCAGTAGCCACTCAAGTGGGGGGCTATACGAGCAGTACTTC
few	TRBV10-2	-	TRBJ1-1	CASSGQLNTEAFF	TGCGCCAGCAGTGGACAGCTGAACACTGAAGCTTTCTTT
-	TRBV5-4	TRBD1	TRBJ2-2	CASKGQGSTGELFF	TGTGCCAGCAAGGGACAGGGGAGCACCGGGGAGCTGTTTTTT
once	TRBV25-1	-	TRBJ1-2	CASSDGRYGYTF	TGTGCCAGCAGTGACGGGAGATATGGCTACACCTTC
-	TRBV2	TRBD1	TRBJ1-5	CASEQGGNQPQHF	TGTGCCAGCGAACAGGGGGGCAATCAGCCCCAGCATTTT
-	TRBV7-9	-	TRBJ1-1	CASSLVLGANTEAFF	TGTGCCAGCAGCTTAGTTCTGGGAGCGAACACTGAAGCTTTCTTT
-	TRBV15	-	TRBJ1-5	CATSRERVRPQHF	TGTGCCACCAGCAGAGAGAGGGTCCGGCCCCAGCATTTT
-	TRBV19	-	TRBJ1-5	CASKGSGQPQHF	TGTGCCAGTAAGGGGTCCGGCCAGCCCCAGCATTTT
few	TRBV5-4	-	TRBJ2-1	CASSFRSGGANNEQFF	TGTGCCAGCAGCTTTAGGAGTGGGGGGGCCAACAATGAGCAGTTCTTC
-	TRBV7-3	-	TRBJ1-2	CASSRNGGYTF	TGTGCCAGCAGCCGTAACGGGGGCTACACCTTC
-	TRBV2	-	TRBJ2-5	CASRESSNSETQYF	TGTGCCAGCAGAGAAAGTAGTAATTCCGAGACCCAGTACTTC
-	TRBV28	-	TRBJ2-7	CASRQSGIAYEQYF	TGTGCCAGCAGACAATCAGGGATCGCCTACGAGCAGTACTTC
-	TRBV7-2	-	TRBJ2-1	CASSPRLVNEQFF	TGTGCCAGCAGCCCCCGGTTGGTCAATGAGCAGTTCTTC
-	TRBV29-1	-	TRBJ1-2	CSGGTDRGYTF	TGCAGCGGGGGGACCGACAGAGGCTACACCTTC
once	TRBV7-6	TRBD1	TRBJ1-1	CASSSRQGGTEAFF	TGTGCCAGCAGCTCACGACAGGGAGGTACTGAAGCTTTCTTT
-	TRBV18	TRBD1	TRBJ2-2	CASSPDRGGELFF	TGTGCCAGCTCACCCGACAGGGGAGGGGAGCTGTTTTTT
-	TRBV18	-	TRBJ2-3	CASSEGSTDTQYF	TGTGCCAGCTCCGAAGGTTCGACAGATACGCAGTATTTT
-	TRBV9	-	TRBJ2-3	CASSVLLTDTQYF	TGTGCCAGCAGCGTTCTTCTCACAGATACGCAGTATTTT
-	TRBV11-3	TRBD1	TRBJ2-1	CASSLRGPNNEQFF	TGTGCCAGCAGCTTAAGGGGGCCGAACAATGAGCAGTTCTTC
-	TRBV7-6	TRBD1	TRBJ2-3	CASSLERTGRQYF	TGTGCCAGCAGCTTAGAACGGACAGGGCGACAGTATTTT
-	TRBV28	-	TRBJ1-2	CASSFLASYGYTF	TGTGCCAGCAGTTTCCTCGCCAGCTATGGCTACACCTTC
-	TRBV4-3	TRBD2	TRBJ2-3	CASSQGIGTSGSTDTQYF	TGCGCCAGCAGCCAAGGAATCGGGACTAGCGGAAGCACAGATACGCAGTATTTT
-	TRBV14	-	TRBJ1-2	CASSQEIGGGYTF	TGTGCCAGCAGCCAAGAGATCGGAGGGGGCTACACCTTC
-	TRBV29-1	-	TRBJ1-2	CSVEEGVGYTF	TGCAGCGTTGAGGAGGGGGTCGGCTACACCTTC
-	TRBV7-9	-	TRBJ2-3	CASTALGGRLTDTQYF	TGTGCCAGCACCGCTTTGGGGGGCAGGCTCACGGATACGCAGTATTTT
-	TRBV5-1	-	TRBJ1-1	CASSRGGADTEAFF	TGCGCCAGCAGCCGAGGGGGTGCAGACACTGAAGCTTTCTTT
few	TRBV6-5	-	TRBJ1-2	CASRGPTEGYTF	TGTGCCAGCAGAGGACCGACCGAGGGCTACACCTTC
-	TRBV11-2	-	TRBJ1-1	CASSLNVPGEAFF	TGTGCCAGCAGCCTAAACGTCCCCGGGGAAGCTTTCTTT
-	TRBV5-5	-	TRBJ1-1	CASSPGERGTEAFF	TGTGCCAGCAGCCCGGGAGAAAGGGGCACTGAAGCTTTCTTT
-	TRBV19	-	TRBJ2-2	CASSIKIGPGELFF	TGTGCCAGTAGTATCAAAATCGGCCCCGGGGAGCTGTTTTTT
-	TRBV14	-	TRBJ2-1	CASNPGRSMYNEQFF	TGTGCCAGCAACCCCGGGCGATCAATGTACAATGAGCAGTTCTTC
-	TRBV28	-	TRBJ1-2	CASSFYGRDYGYTF	TGTGCCAGCAGTTTTTATGGGAGAGACTATGGCTACACCTTC
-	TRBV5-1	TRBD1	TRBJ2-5	CASSFRDRGLEETQYF	TGCGCCAGCAGCTTTCGGGACAGGGGGTTGGAAGAGACCCAGTACTTC
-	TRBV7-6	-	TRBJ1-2	CASSQEENYGYTF	TGTGCCAGCAGCCAAGAAGAGAACTATGGCTACACCTTC
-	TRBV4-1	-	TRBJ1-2	CASSQEPGTYGYTF	TGCGCCAGCAGCCAAGAGCCAGGGACCTATGGCTACACCTTC
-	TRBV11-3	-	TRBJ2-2	CASSPLNTGELFF	TGTGCCAGCAGCCCACTTAACACCGGGGAGCTGTTTTTT
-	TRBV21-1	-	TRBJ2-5	CASSKTTQRLFAETQYF	TGTGCCAGCAGCAAAACCACTCAGAGGCTTTTTGCAGAGACCCAGTACTTC
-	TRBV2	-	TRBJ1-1	CASQLPFSANSRTEAFF	TGTGCCAGCCAACTGCCTTTTAGTGCGAACAGTCGAACTGAAGCTTTCTTT
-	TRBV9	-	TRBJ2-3	CASTLSTVPTDTQYF	TGTGCCAGCACCCTTTCGACAGTTCCTACAGATACGCAGTATTTT
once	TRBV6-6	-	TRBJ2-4	CASSKGGAKNIQYF	TGTGCCAGCAGTAAAGGGGGGGCAAAAAACATTCAGTACTTC
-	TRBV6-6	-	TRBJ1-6	CASSQDNSPLHF	TGTGCCAGCAGTCAGGACAATTCACCCCTCCACTTT
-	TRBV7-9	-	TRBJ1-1	CASSLGRFTEAFF	TGTGCCAGCAGCTTAGGGCGCTTCACTGAAGCTTTCTTT
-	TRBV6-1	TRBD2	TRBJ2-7	CASSLGGYEQYF	TGTGCCAGCAGTTTGGGGGGGTACGAGCAGTACTTC
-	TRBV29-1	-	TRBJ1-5	CSVRMGGNQPQHF	TGCAGCGTTAGGATGGGGGGCAATCAGCCCCAGCATTTT
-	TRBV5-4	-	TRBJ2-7	CASSSRIVKDEQYF	TGTGCCAGCAGCTCCCGTATAGTAAAGGACGAGCAGTACTTC
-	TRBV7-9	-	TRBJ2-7	CASTPGRGNYEQYF	TGTGCCAGCACCCCCGGCAGGGGCAACTACGAGCAGTACTTC
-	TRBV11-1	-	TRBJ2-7	CASRWTVGGSYEQYF	TGTGCCAGCAGGTGGACAGTCGGCGGGTCCTACGAGCAGTACTTC
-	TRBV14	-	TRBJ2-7	CASSQDITGWSEQYF	TGTGCCAGCAGCCAAGATATAACAGGGTGGAGTGAGCAGTACTTC
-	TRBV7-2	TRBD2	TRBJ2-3	CASSLTAGTSGRSTDTQYF	TGTGCCAGCAGCTTAACCGCCGGGACTAGCGGGCGGAGCACAGATACGCAGTATTTT
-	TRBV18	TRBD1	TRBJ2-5	CASSPRGQETQYF	TGTGCCAGCTCCCCCAGGGGGCAAGAGACCCAGTACTTC
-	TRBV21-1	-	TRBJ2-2	CASSSALGAGELFF	TGTGCCAGCAGCTCCGCCCTAGGGGCCGGGGAGCTGTTTTTT